This is a list of T cell receptor beta chains from one sample in a study of T-cell memory formation after mild COVID-19. TCRdb re-called the 5' RACE reads through MiXCR, storing one row per CDR3 protein. Of roughly 110,000 distinct CDR3 sequences in the sample, roughly an eighth are singletons; the top ten hold 30% to 45%. The sequenced sample consisted of PBMCs or a T cell subset sorted from them (not recorded which). These receptors came from a young man who had mild COVID-19 (a few samples of this study predate the infection). Cell type and time point are not known. Both conserved end residues are part of each CDR3. The D gene is left open where the match is weak. Clone size is stated in some rows and not others, as once, few, many or a class when expanded.

D	J	size	V	CDR3	DNA
NA	TRBJ2-3	few	TRBV6-5	CASSPNRADTQYF	TGTGCCAGCAGTCCCAACAGGGCAGATACGCAGTATTTT
NA	TRBJ1-4	few	TRBV18	CASSPSLSSLRDEKLFF	TGTGCCAGCTCACCATCCCTAAGCTCCCTACGGGATGAAAAACTGTTTTTT
NA	TRBJ2-2	few	TRBV5-1	CASSPLANTGELFF	TGCGCCAGCAGTCCGCTAGCGAACACCGGGGAGCTGTTTTTT
TRBD1	TRBJ2-5	few	TRBV7-2	CASSWAGTGEETQYF	TGTGCCAGCAGCTGGGCTGGGACAGGAGAAGAGACCCAGTACTTC
NA	TRBJ1-1	few	TRBV29-1	CSVDTGSSTEAFF	TGCAGCGTTGACACAGGGTCGTCCACTGAAGCTTTCTTT
NA	TRBJ1-3	few	TRBV5-1	CASSRSGPNSGNTIYF	TGCGCCAGCAGCCGATCCGGACCTAACTCTGGAAACACCATATATTTT
NA	TRBJ2-7	NA	TRBV12-3/TRBV12-4	CASSLFGRPYEQYF	TGTGCCAGCAGTTTATTTGGCAGACCCTACGAGCAGTACTTC
NA	TRBJ1-2	NA	TRBV29-1	CSVRTDYGYTF	TGCAGCGTTCGGACCGACTATGGCTACACCTTC
NA	TRBJ2-2	many	TRBV6-5	CASRLYRTDNTGELFF	TGTGCCAGCAGACTTTACCGGACAGATAACACCGGGGAGCTGTTTTTT
TRBD2	TRBJ2-3	few	TRBV4-1	CASSHSREARGAIDTQYF	TGCGCCAGCAGCCATTCCCGAGAGGCGCGGGGGGCAATAGATACGCAGTATTTT
NA	TRBJ2-3	many	TRBV9	CASSVEISRVTGTDTQYF	TGTGCCAGCAGCGTAGAGATAAGCAGAGTTACTGGCACAGATACGCAGTATTTT
TRBD1	TRBJ1-4	NA	TRBV20-1	CSATPTGGKLFF	TGCAGTGCTACGCCCACAGGGGGAAAACTGTTTTTT
NA	TRBJ2-3	NA	TRBV7-9	CASSSWTKGGNTQYF	TGTGCCAGCAGCTCCTGGACTAAGGGTGGAAATACGCAGTATTTT
NA	TRBJ2-3	few	TRBV6-5	CASSKGRDTQYF	TGTGCCAGCAGTAAGGGCAGAGATACGCAGTATTTT
TRBD2	TRBJ2-1	many	TRBV2	CASSGGRVRDEQFF	TGTGCCAGCAGTGGTGGGAGGGTCCGGGATGAGCAGTTCTTC
NA	TRBJ2-1	NA	TRBV7-8	CASSQGQEAYNEQFF	TGTGCCAGCAGCCAGGGGCAGGAAGCCTACAATGAGCAGTTCTTC
NA	TRBJ2-3	many	TRBV7-9	CASSYFRAVTDTQYF	TGTGCCAGCAGCTATTTTAGGGCCGTCACAGATACGCAGTATTTT
TRBD1	TRBJ1-2	few	TRBV4-1	CASSHRTGGHYGYTF	TGCGCCAGCAGCCACCGGACAGGGGGCCACTATGGCTACACCTTC
TRBD1	TRBJ1-1	few	TRBV7-9	CASNPGGWITEAFF	TGTGCCAGCAATCCAGGGGGCTGGATCACTGAAGCTTTCTTT
NA	TRBJ2-1	few	TRBV28	CASKRSRGTYNEQFF	TGTGCCAGCAAGAGGTCGCGGGGAACCTACAATGAGCAGTTCTTC
NA	TRBJ1-5	NA	TRBV20-1	CSAHDGEIGNQPQHF	TGCAGTGCGCATGACGGTGAGATAGGGAATCAGCCCCAGCATTTT
NA	TRBJ1-4	few	TRBV2	CASLFRGEKLFF	TGTGCCAGCCTTTTCAGGGGAGAAAAACTGTTTTTT
NA	TRBJ2-3	NA	TRBV7-9	CASNKKTVTSTDTQYF	TGTGCCAGCAACAAGAAGACGGTGACTAGCACAGATACGCAGTATTTT
NA	TRBJ1-3	many	TRBV29-1	CSGWGMDGNTIYF	TGCTCGGGTTGGGGGATGGATGGAAACACCATATATTTT
NA	TRBJ2-1	few	TRBV3-2	CASSRDRVLAGPLYSNNEQFF	TGTGCCAGCAGCAGAGATAGAGTACTAGCGGGGCCTTTGTATTCTAACAATGAGCAGTTCTTC
TRBD1	TRBJ2-3	many	TRBV29-1	CSVEWGQGNGDTQYF	TGCAGCGTTGAATGGGGACAGGGTAATGGAGATACGCAGTATTTT
TRBD1	TRBJ1-2	few	TRBV7-3	CASSSTPGTESPYGYTF	TGTGCCAGCAGCTCAACCCCCGGGACAGAGTCCCCCTATGGCTACACCTTC
NA	TRBJ2-2	many	TRBV5-1	CASSIRADGSHTGELFF	TGCGCCAGCAGCATCCGGGCCGATGGGTCCCACACCGGGGAGCTGTTTTTT
NA	TRBJ1-1	few	TRBV7-9	CASSFSRPNTEAFF	TGTGCCAGCAGCTTTTCCAGACCAAACACTGAAGCTTTCTTT
NA	TRBJ1-3	NA	TRBV5-1	CASSSFGAGNTIYF	TGCGCCAGCAGCTCCTTCGGGGCTGGAAACACCATATATTTT
NA	TRBJ2-5	few	TRBV19	CASSQSMSGLETQYF	TGTGCCAGTAGCCAATCCATGTCGGGCCTGGAGACCCAGTACTTC
TRBD1	TRBJ2-1	many	TRBV5-1	CASSLSTGEPPHNEQFF	TGCGCCAGCAGCTTGAGCACAGGGGAACCCCCCCACAATGAGCAGTTCTTC
NA	TRBJ2-1	NA	TRBV9	CASSTGTLAYNEQFF	TGTGCCAGCAGCACGGGAACTCTCGCCTACAATGAGCAGTTCTTC
TRBD1	TRBJ1-2	NA	TRBV7-9	CASSLVVDRVGYTF	TGTGCCAGCAGCTTAGTCGTGGACAGGGTCGGCTACACCTTC
NA	TRBJ1-1	NA	TRBV29-1	CSVPEGITEAFF	TGCAGCGTCCCGGAGGGGATAACTGAAGCTTTCTTT
NA	TRBJ1-1	NA	TRBV29-1	CSGRSRAPGRTEAFF	TGCAGCGGGCGGTCTCGAGCTCCGGGAAGGACTGAAGCTTTCTTT
NA	TRBJ2-7	NA	TRBV2	CASSEAQIDGRYYEQYF	TGTGCCAGCAGTGAAGCGCAGATAGACGGCCGTTACTACGAGCAGTACTTC
NA	TRBJ2-4	NA	TRBV21-1	CASSKGQLAKNIQYF	TGTGCCAGCAGCAAAGGACAGTTAGCCAAAAACATTCAGTACTTC
TRBD1	TRBJ2-7	NA	TRBV7-8	CASRPRTGVWDEQYF	TGTGCCAGCAGACCAAGGACAGGGGTTTGGGACGAGCAGTACTTC
TRBD1	TRBJ2-7	many	TRBV7-8	CASSGRDRVTYEQYF	TGTGCCAGCAGCGGCCGGGACAGGGTCACATACGAGCAGTACTTC
TRBD2	TRBJ2-5	NA	TRBV7-9	CASSSGLAGGITQETQYF	TGTGCCAGCAGCTCGGGACTAGCGGGGGGGATAACACAAGAGACCCAGTACTTC
NA	TRBJ2-1	NA	TRBV6-6	CASRRRGTRGYNEQFF	TGTGCCAGCAGACGTAGGGGAACTAGGGGGTACAATGAGCAGTTCTTC
NA	TRBJ1-3	NA	TRBV6-6	CASSYSSLDRSGNTIYF	TGTGCCAGCAGTTACTCCTCTCTGGACCGCTCTGGAAACACCATATATTTT
NA	TRBJ1-4	many	TRBV4-1	CASSPGQGDEKLFF	TGCGCCAGCAGCCCCGGACAAGGGGATGAAAAACTGTTTTTT
NA	TRBJ2-3	few	TRBV4-3	CASSPQPDGWRTDTQYF	TGCGCCAGCAGCCCCCAGCCGGACGGTTGGCGCACAGATACGCAGTATTTT
NA	TRBJ2-7	many	TRBV5-1	CASSGAYEQYF	TGCGCCAGCAGCGGCGCCTACGAGCAGTACTTC
NA	TRBJ2-1	few	TRBV24-1	CATSQGSSNEQFF	TGTGCCACCTCTCAGGGGTCCAGCAATGAGCAGTTCTTC
TRBD2	TRBJ2-1	NA	TRBV5-1	CASGDSAGSSYNEQFF	TGCGCCAGCGGCGATTCAGCGGGGAGCTCCTACAATGAGCAGTTCTTC
TRBD1	TRBJ1-2	NA	TRBV6-5	CASSRLAAITGDTDGYTF	TGTGCCAGCAGCCGTCTCGCAGCGATTACAGGGGACACGGATGGCTACACCTTC
TRBD1	TRBJ2-3	NA	TRBV12-3/TRBV12-4	CASIHGQASTDTQYF	TGTGCCAGCATTCACGGACAGGCTAGCACAGATACGCAGTATTTT
NA	TRBJ1-1	NA	TRBV29-1	CSFGLVPAFF	TGCAGCTTTGGGCTCGTCCCGGCTTTCTTT
NA	TRBJ2-7	few	TRBV10-2	CASSAQKGYEQYF	TGCGCCAGCAGTGCTCAAAAGGGCTACGAGCAGTACTTC
NA	TRBJ1-1	NA	TRBV4-1	CASSQVGELAEAFF	TGCGCCAGCAGCCAAGTAGGAGAATTGGCTGAAGCTTTCTTT
NA	TRBJ1-5	NA	TRBV19	CASSIKGTQPQHF	TGTGCCAGTAGTATCAAGGGGACGCAGCCCCAGCATTTT
NA	TRBJ2-2	NA	TRBV7-2	CASSLAGSGELFF	TGTGCCAGCAGCTTAGCTGGCTCGGGGGAGCTGTTTTTT
NA	TRBJ2-1	few	TRBV12-3/TRBV12-4	CASSPQGYNEQFF	TGTGCCAGCAGTCCTCAGGGTTACAATGAGCAGTTCTTC
TRBD1	TRBJ1-2	NA	TRBV12-3/TRBV12-4	CASSFSKGAVYGYTF	TGTGCCAGCAGTTTCTCAAAGGGGGCGGTCTATGGCTACACCTTC
TRBD1	TRBJ2-1	many	TRBV7-9	CASSSPGQGANNEQFF	TGTGCCAGCAGCTCTCCGGGACAGGGGGCTAACAATGAGCAGTTCTTC